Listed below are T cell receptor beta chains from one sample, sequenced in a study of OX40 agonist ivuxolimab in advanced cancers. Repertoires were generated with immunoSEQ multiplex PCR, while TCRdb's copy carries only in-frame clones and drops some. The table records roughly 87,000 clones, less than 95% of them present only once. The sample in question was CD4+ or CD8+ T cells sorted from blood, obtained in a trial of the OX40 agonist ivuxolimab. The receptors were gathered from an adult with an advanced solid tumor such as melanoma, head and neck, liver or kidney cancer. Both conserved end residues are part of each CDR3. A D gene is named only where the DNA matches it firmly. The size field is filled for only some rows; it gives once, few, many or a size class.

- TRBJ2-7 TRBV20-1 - CSASEGHEQYF TGCAGTGCTAGTGAGGGCCACGAGCAGTACTTC
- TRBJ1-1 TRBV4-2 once CASSQEEGFFLDTEAFF TGTGCCAGCAGCCAAGAAGAGGGGTTTTTTTTGGACACTGAAGCTTTCTTT
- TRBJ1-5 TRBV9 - CASSVGDDQPQHF TGTGCCAGCAGCGTAGGGGACGACCAGCCCCAGCATTTT
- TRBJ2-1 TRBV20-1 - CSARQVGEQFF TGCAGTGCTAGACAGGTCGGTGAGCAGTTCTTC
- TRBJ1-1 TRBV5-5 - CASSLEIGHLMNTEAFF TGTGCCAGCAGCTTGGAGATTGGACACCTAATGAACACTGAAGCTTTCTTT
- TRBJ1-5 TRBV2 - CASSEFLPRKGQPQHF TGTGCCAGCAGTGAATTCCTCCCCAGGAAAGGTCAGCCCCAGCATTTT
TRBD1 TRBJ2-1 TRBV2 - CASSGQGSTYNEQFF TGTGCCAGCAGTGGACAGGGAAGTACCTACAATGAGCAGTTCTTC
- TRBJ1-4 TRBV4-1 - CASSQDNEKLFF TGCGCCAGCAGCCAAGATAATGAAAAACTGTTTTTT
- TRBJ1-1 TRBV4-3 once CASSQGLLGGNTEAFF TGCGCCAGCAGCCAAGGCCTTCTCGGGGGGAACACTGAAGCTTTCTTT
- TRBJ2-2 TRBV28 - CASSFFGGTGELFF TGTGCCAGCAGTTTTTTCGGGGGTACCGGGGAGCTGTTTTTT
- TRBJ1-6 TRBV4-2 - CASSQEPGQINSPLHF TGTGCCAGCAGCCAAGAGCCCGGACAGATTAATTCACCCCTCCACTTT
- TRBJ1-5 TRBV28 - CASSSDLNSNQPQHF TGTGCCAGCAGTTCAGATTTGAATAGCAATCAGCCCCAGCATTTT
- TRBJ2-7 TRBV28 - CASSLPRTTYEQYF TGTGCCAGCAGTTTACCCCGGACAACCTACGAGCAGTACTTC
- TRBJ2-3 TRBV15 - CATSSPLFRGIRDTQYF TGTGCCACCAGCAGCCCCTTATTTCGAGGAATCAGGGATACGCAGTATTTT
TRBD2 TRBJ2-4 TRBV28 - CASSFRGDIQYF TGTGCCAGCAGTTTTCGGGGGGACATTCAGTACTTC
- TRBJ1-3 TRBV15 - CATSRDTAVGNTIYF TGTGCCACCAGCAGAGATACGGCGGTAGGAAACACCATATATTTT
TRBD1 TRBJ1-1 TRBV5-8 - CASSPGQGLWAFF TGTGCCAGCAGTCCGGGACAGGGATTATGGGCTTTCTTT
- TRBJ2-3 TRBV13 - CASSQPTGDTQYF TGTGCCAGCAGCCAACCCACCGGGGATACGCAGTATTTT
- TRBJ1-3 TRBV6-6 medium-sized CASAGNTIYF TGTGCCAGCGCGGGTAACACCATATATTTT
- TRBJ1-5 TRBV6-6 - CASKRDGYSNQPQHF TGTGCCAGCAAGAGGGACGGTTATAGCAATCAGCCCCAGCATTTT
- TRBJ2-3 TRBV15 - CATTARQGRRDTQYF TGTGCCACCACAGCACGTCAGGGTAGAAGAGATACGCAGTATTTT
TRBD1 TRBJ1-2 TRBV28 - CAADSIRDSYGYTF TGTGCCGCCGATTCAATACGGGACAGCTATGGCTACACCTTC
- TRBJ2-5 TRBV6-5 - CASSYSIRLGGETQYF TGTGCCAGCAGTTACTCGATCAGGTTGGGAGGAGAGACCCAGTACTTC
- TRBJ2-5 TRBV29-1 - CSVGGETQYF TGCAGCGTTGGGGGGGAAACCCAGTACTTC
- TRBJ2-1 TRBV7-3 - CASSLFAGDILHNEQFF TGTGCCAGCAGCTTATTCGCGGGGGACATTTTACACAATGAGCAGTTCTTC
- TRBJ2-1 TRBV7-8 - CASSTYNEQFF TGTGCCAGCAGCACTTACAATGAGCAGTTCTTC
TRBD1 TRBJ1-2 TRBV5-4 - CASSLAGRGVDYGYTF TGTGCCAGCAGCTTGGCCGGCAGGGGGGTGGACTATGGCTACACCTTC
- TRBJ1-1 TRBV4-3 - CASSPDGVIPSGEAFF TGCGCCAGCAGCCCCGATGGGGTGATCCCGTCGGGTGAAGCTTTCTTT
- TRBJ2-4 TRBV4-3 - CASSQTPAGVGKNIQYF TGCGCCAGCAGCCAAACACCAGCAGGGGTGGGCAAAAACATTCAGTACTTC
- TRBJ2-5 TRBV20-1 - CSAQLQETQYF TGCAGTGCTCAACTCCAAGAGACCCAGTACTTC
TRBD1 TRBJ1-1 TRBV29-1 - CSVWTGSNTEAFF TGCAGCGTATGGACAGGGAGTAACACTGAAGCTTTCTTT
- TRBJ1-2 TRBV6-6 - CASSYSNYGYTF TGTGCCAGCAGTTACTCTAACTATGGCTACACCTTC
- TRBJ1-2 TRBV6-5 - CASSYAGTGYGYTF TGTGCCAGCAGTTACGCAGGAACAGGGTATGGCTACACCTTC
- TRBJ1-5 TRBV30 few CAWSVQDNQPQHF TGTGCCTGGAGTGTGCAAGATAATCAGCCCCAGCATTTT
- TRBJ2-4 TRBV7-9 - CASSPLAGRRTNIQYF TGTGCCAGCAGCCCGCTGGCGGGGCGCAGGACAAACATTCAGTACTTC
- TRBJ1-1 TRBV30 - CALNTEAFF TGTGCCTTGAACACTGAAGCTTTCTTT
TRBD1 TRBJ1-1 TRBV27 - CASSFQGVSFETEAFF TGTGCCAGCAGTTTCCAGGGGGTTTCGTTCGAGACTGAAGCTTTCTTT
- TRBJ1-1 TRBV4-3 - CASSQGGPGLKNTEAFF TGCGCCAGCAGCCAAGGGGGGCCAGGGCTCAAGAACACTGAAGCTTTCTTT
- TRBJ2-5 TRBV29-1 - CSVDIGLLQETQYF TGCAGCGTTGATATAGGGTTATTGCAAGAGACCCAGTACTTC
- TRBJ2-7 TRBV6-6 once CASSYTSYEQYF TGTGCCAGCAGTTACACGTCCTACGAGCAGTACTTC
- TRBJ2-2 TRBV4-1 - CASSQNRANTGELFF TGCGCCAGCAGCCAAAACAGGGCGAACACCGGGGAGCTGTTTTTT
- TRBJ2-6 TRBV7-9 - CASSFQASGANVLTF TGTGCCAGCAGCTTCCAAGCTTCTGGGGCCAACGTCCTGACTTTC
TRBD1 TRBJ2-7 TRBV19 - CASSIGQGYEQYF TGTGCCAGTAGTATCGGACAGGGGTACGAGCAGTACTTC
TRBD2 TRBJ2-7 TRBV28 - CASSRGESYEQYF TGTGCCAGCAGTCGGGGGGAATCCTACGAGCAGTACTTC